This T cell receptor (beta chain) was found in a study of blood T cell repertoires in COVID-19. Study overall: T cells, B-cell-depleted T cells, or PBMCs supplied cDNA or gDNA.

The sample holds a few counts of this clone. The table came from immunoSEQ multiplex PCR; TCRdb's copy has only in-frame clones and leaves some out. The profile shows tens of thousands of clones, approximately 88% of them singletons. The CDR3 sequence is 16 residues long. V shed 5 bases and J 9 bases; nucleotides not matched to a gene: 17. Per germline, CDR1 LNHDA and CDR2 SQIVND (reference sequence). Sequences were obtained from peripheral blood. The sequence was collected from a man between 40 and 49 years old with acute or convalescent COVID-19. The chain couples TRBV19 to TRBJ2-7; 9 positions match TRBD1. The CDR3 loop reads CASSLQMGTGFGSQYF. The CDR3 DNA reads TGTGCCAGTAGTCTTCAAATGGGGACAGGGTTCGGTTCGCAGTACTTC.